The 25 T cell receptor beta chains presented below share a single source sample, sequenced in a study of beta chain features in type 1 diabetes. Findings and caveats of the study: Moderate but significant shortening of TCRB CDR3s was recorded in all four CD4+ subsets from Type 1 diabetes patients.

These receptors' antigens are unknown. Expressed TCRB transcripts were sequenced after all isolated RNA was converted to cDNA. Sequencing used immunoSEQ multiplex PCR; TCRdb keeps in-frame clones, though not all of them. The data contain hundreds of thousands of clones, more than 12% of them seen just once; the ten biggest clones take up 0.035% to 0.045%. The sample comprised naive CD4+ T cells from blood. These receptors all stem from a young man with type 1 diabetes.

This clone was seen a handful of times. The chain carries TRBV14 and TRBJ2-1; 7 nucleotides match TRBD2. The ends lost 0 bases at V and 4 bases at J; junction bases unmatched: 9. The CDR3 is made up of 17 amino acids. Germline-derived CDR1 and CDR2 are SGHDN and FVKESK. The CDR3 DNA sequence: TGTGCCAGCAGCCAAGATCGGGACGGGAGGTCTTACAATGAGCAGTTCTTC. It yields the protein CASSQDRDGRSYNEQFF.

This clone was found a few times. The V and J genes are TRBV12-5 and TRBJ1-6; D gene unclear. The germline gives CDR1 LGHNT, CDR2 FRNRAP. V gave up 8 bases and J gave up 9 bases, with 8 bases separating them. This CDR3 region has 11 residues. The CDR3 protein is CASREGSPLHF. The DNA for the CDR3 is TGTGCTAGTCGGGAGGGTTCACCCCTCCACTTT.

In its sample, this clone was seen a few times. This chain uses TRBV29-1 with TRBJ2-1; 9 bases are a match to TRBD2. This CDR3 spans 13 amino acids. V was clipped by 3 bases and J by 9 bases; unmatched bases: 6. CDR1 and CDR2 (germline): SQVTM, ANQGSEA. CDR3 residues: CSVDALAGVEQFF. The CDR3 region has the DNA TGCAGCGTTGACGCATTAGCGGGGGTTGAGCAGTTCTTC.

The CDR3 region has the DNA TGTGCCAGCAGCTTAATGCCCGGGTCGGAGCTGTTTTTT. Amino acid sequence: CASSLMPGSELFF. The chain joins TRBV11-2 to TRBJ2-2; D gene uncertain. The V end was cut by 2 bases, the J end by 10 bases, with 11 bases between. Germline values: CDR1 SGHAT, CDR2 FQNNGV. CDR3 length equals 13 residues.

This clone showed up just a few times. The chain links TRBV5-1 to TRBJ2-7, with TRBD1 matching over 8 bases. With 4 bases clipped from V and 6 bases from J, the junction kept 6 bases outside the gene matches. Germline assignment: CDR1 SGHRS and CDR2 YFSETQ. This CDR3 contains 13 residues. CDR3 DNA sequence: TGCGCCAGCAGCCCCCGGACAGGGTCCGAGCAGTACTTC. It specifies CASSPRTGSEQYF.

This clone has more than one count but fewer than ten. The CDR3 DNA reads as TGTGCCAGTAGAAGCCCAGACCCCTACGAGCAGTACTTC. It codes for CASRSPDPYEQYF. V is TRBV19 and J is TRBJ2-7; the D is unclear. Germline CDR1 and CDR2: LNHDA and SQIVND (reference sequence). Trimming took off 6 bases at V and 2 bases at J, with 11 bases between the two ends. The length of the CDR3 is 13 residues.

This chain connects TRBV6-5 to TRBJ1-5; D is uncertain. Germline values: CDR1 MNHEY, CDR2 SVGAGI. V shed 2 bases and J shed 0 bases, with 8 bases lying between them. There are 15 residues in the CDR3. CDR3 nucleotide sequence: TGTGCCAGCAGTTACGACGGAAATAGCAATCAGCCCCAGCATTTT. Translating it yields CASSYDGNSNQPQHF.

This clone was observed a handful of times. V gene TRBV9 combines with J gene TRBJ2-5; D is possibly TRBD1 (6 bases). This CDR3 has 15 amino acids. In germline, CDR1 is SGDLS, CDR2 YYNGEE. V dropped 4 bases and J dropped 4 bases, with 17 bases sitting between them. The CDR3 bases are TGTGCCAGCAGCCTGGCAACAGGGCTAAGAGAGACCCAGTACTTC. It is translated as CASSLATGLRETQYF. The complete variable domain, with remaining parts taken from reference TRBV9 and TRBJ2-5, reads DSGVTQTPKHLITATGQRVTLRCSPRSGDLSVYWYQQSLDQGLQFLIQYYNGEERAKGNILERFSAQQFPDLHSELNLSSLELGDSALYFCASSLATGLRETQYFGPGTRLLVL.

About this clone: The sample holds other DNA sequences that translate to the same CDR3. The chain is built from TRBV18 and TRBJ2-3, with D hard to call. Germline V CDR1 and CDR2: KGHSH, LQKENI. CDR3 size: 12 residues. V was shortened by 0 bases and J by 3 bases, with 1 base between the two germline ends. The CDR3 nucleotides read TGTGCCAGCTCACCACCGACAGATACGCAGTATTTT. It codes for CASSPPTDTQYF.

The chain has TRBV29-1 and TRBJ1-2, with a weak D call TRBD1 (6 bases). This CDR3 has 12 residues. CDR1 and CDR2 from the germline V gene are SQVTM and ANQGSEA. V lost 4 bases and J lost 2, with 8 bases in between. CDR3 amino acids: CSVVQGNYGYTF. In DNA form, the CDR3 reads TGCAGCGTTGTACAGGGAAACTATGGCTACACCTTC.

In the case of this clone: This sample includes further DNA sequences coding for the same CDR3. The genes are TRBV5-1 and TRBJ2-2; possibly TRBD1 for D (5 bases). The CDR3 has 14 amino acids. Trimming took 2 bases from V and 1 from J, leaving 6 bases between them. Germline assignment: CDR1 SGHRS and CDR2 YFSETQ. The CDR3 nucleotides read TGCGCCAGCAGCTTAACAGGGAACACCGGGGAGCTGTTTTTT. This encodes CASSLTGNTGELFF.

The V gene is TRBV7-2, the J gene TRBJ2-7; 8 bases fit TRBD1. J lost 5 bases, V lost 3 bases, and 9 bases had no gene match. The germline CDR1 and CDR2 sequences are SGHTA and FQGNSA. The CDR3 loop spans 15 amino acids. CDR3 in amino acids: CASSFKQGAKNEQYF. CDR3 nucleotides: TGTGCCAGCAGCTTCAAGCAGGGGGCGAAGAACGAGCAGTACTTC. Full variable domain (outside the CDR3, taken from reference TRBV7-2 and TRBJ2-7): GAGVSQSPSNKVTEKGKDVELRCDPISGHTALYWYRQSLGQGLEFLIYFQGNSAPDKSGLPSDRFSAERTGGSVSTLTIQRTQQEDSAVYLCASSFKQGAKNEQYFGPGTRLTVT.

This chain uses TRBV30 with TRBJ2-7; TRBD2 agrees at 8 bases. The CDR3 loop spans 14 amino acids. V trimming: 0 bases; J trimming: 6 bases; junction bases outside the gene matches: 7. From germline, CDR1 is GTSNPN and CDR2 SVGIG (reference sequence). DNA for the CDR3: TGTGCCTGGAGTGTGGGAGCGGGAGAATCCGAGCAGTACTTC. As protein: CAWSVGAGESEQYF.

This clone came up a few times. The V gene is TRBV15, the J gene TRBJ2-7; the D gene is possibly TRBD2 (7 bases). The CDR3 has 16 residues. Trimming stripped 5 bases from V and 0 bases from J, with 17 bases between. CDR1 and CDR2 (germline): LNHNV, YYDKDF (reference sequence). CDR3 nucleotide sequence: TGTGCCACCAGCTCCCGGGGGGCGGGAATCTCCTACGAGCAGTACTTC. It specifies CATSSRGAGISYEQYF.

This clone was seen more than once but under ten times. The chain is built from TRBV30 and TRBJ2-5; no clear D gene. V was shortened by 3 bases and J by 4 bases, with 15 bases between the two germline ends. Per the germline V gene, CDR1 is GTSNPN and CDR2 is SVGIG (reference sequence). The CDR3 contains 14 residues. The CDR3 spells CAWRAVGPLETQYF. The CDR3 region has the DNA TGTGCCTGGAGGGCGGTTGGCCCGCTAGAGACCCAGTACTTC. The full variable domain, its missing parts supplied by reference TRBV30 and TRBJ2-5, is SQTIHQWPATLVQPVGSPLSLECTVEGTSNPNLYWYRQAAGRGLQLLFYSVGIGQISSEVPQNLSASRPQDRQFILSSKKLLLSDSGFYLCAWRAVGPLETQYFGPGTRLLVL.

The gene calls are TRBV4-2 and TRBJ1-5, with D uncertain. Germline-derived CDR1 and CDR2 are LGHNA and YNFKEQ. The germline V and J ends were trimmed by 0 bases and 5 bases, with 11 bases remaining between them. The CDR3 is made up of 15 amino acids. The CDR3: CASSQDLRTDQPQHF. The CDR3 DNA is TGTGCCAGCAGCCAAGATCTCAGAACGGATCAGCCCCAGCATTTT.

This clone was found a few times. The CDR3 DNA reads as TGCAGCGGGAGGACTAGCGGGGGAAATTCCTACAATGAGCAGTTCTTC. Translated: CSGRTSGGNSYNEQFF. The rearrangement links TRBV29-1 to TRBJ2-1; 13 nucleotides align to TRBD2. This CDR3 spans 16 amino acids. Germline CDR1 is SQVTM and CDR2 is ANQGSEA. J gave up 1 base and V 7 bases, and 7 bases lay outside the gene matches.

The CDR3 DNA sequence: TGTGCCAGCAGCCCGGTTGAAGGGTCGTCTAGCACAGATACGCAGTATTTT. This codes for CASSPVEGSSSTDTQYF. The rearrangement joins TRBV28 to TRBJ2-3; D remains unclear. Germline CDR1 reads MDHEN; CDR2 reads SYDVKM. Between the trimmed V and J ends, which lost 6 bases and 0 bases, there was a span of 19 bases. The CDR3 totals 17 residues.

Remarks on this clone: Other DNA sequences in this specimen translate into the identical CDR3. V usage is TRBV5-1 and J usage is TRBJ1-2, with unresolved D. Trimming stripped 0 bases from V and 8 bases from J, with 8 bases between. The CDR3 spans 12 residues. CDR1 is SGHRS and CDR2 is YFSETQ in the germline V gene. The CDR3 DNA sequence: TGCGCCAGCAGCTTGGAAGGATACGGCTACACCTTC. Its protein is CASSLEGYGYTF. Full variable domain (outside the CDR3, taken from reference TRBV5-1 and TRBJ1-2): KAGVTQTPRYLIKTRGQQVTLSCSPISGHRSVSWYQQTPGQGLQFLFEYFSETQRNKGNFPGRFSGRQFSNSRSEMNVSTLELGDSALYLCASSLEGYGYTFGSGTRLTVV.

The table lists this clone with a few counts. V gene TRBV29-1 combines with J gene TRBJ2-3, with D possibly TRBD1 on 6 matching bases. The CDR3 totals 14 residues. CDR1 is SQVTM and CDR2 is ANQGSEA in the germline V gene. The V and J ends lost 5 bases and 0 bases respectively, with 12 bases between them. The CDR3 spells CSVNDRSSTDTQYF. DNA for the CDR3: TGCAGCGTTAACGACAGGTCTAGCACAGATACGCAGTATTTT.

Remarks on this clone: The sample carries other DNA sequences with the same CDR3. This sequence joins TRBV10-3 and TRBJ1-5; D is ambiguous. This CDR3 is built from 12 residues. Looked up from germline, CDR1 is ENHRY and CDR2 is SYGVKD. The V and J ends lost 4 bases and 6 bases respectively, with 7 bases between them. CDR3: CAISGVGQPQHF. The CDR3 nucleotides are TGTGCCATCAGTGGGGTCGGTCAGCCCCAGCATTTT.

Only a few counts were recorded for this clone. The chain has TRBV30 and TRBJ2-7, with D perhaps TRBD2 (6 bases). Trimming left V 0 bases short and J 3 bases short, with 9 bases between. Germline V gives CDR1 GTSNPN, CDR2 SVGIG (reference sequence). The CDR3 spans 13 residues. In DNA, the CDR3 is TGTGCCTGGAGTGTATGGGGGGACTACGAGCAGTACTTC. Translated: CAWSVWGDYEQYF.

This clone was observed a handful of times. The chain combines TRBV9 with TRBJ2-5; TRBD1 or TRBD2 may be the D gene (5 bases each). V was clipped by 0 bases and J by 5 bases, with 17 bases between them. The CDR3 is made up of 16 amino acids. Looked up from germline, CDR1 is SGDLS and CDR2 is YYNGEE. CDR3 sequence: CASSVGGEWYRETQYF. CDR3 bases: TGTGCCAGCAGCGTAGGAGGGGAATGGTATAGGGAGACCCAGTACTTC.

The chain has TRBV6-5 and TRBJ1-6; D remains ambiguous. Germline V gene lookup returns CDR1 MNHEY and CDR2 SVGAGI. V lost 0 bases and J lost 9, with 12 bases in between. The CDR3 is made up of 15 amino acids. As DNA, the CDR3 is TGTGCCAGCAGTTACTCTGAGGGTTTGGGTTCACCCCTCCACTTT. It translates to CASSYSEGLGSPLHF.

The CDR3: CASRLTRTAGNTIYF. The DNA for the CDR3 is TGTGCCAGCAGATTGACCCGTACGGCTGGAAACACCATATATTTT. This sequence joins TRBV6-1 and TRBJ1-3; D is uncertain. V dropped 6 bases and J dropped 2 bases, with 14 bases sitting between them. CDR1 is MNHNS, CDR2 SASEGT, per germline. The CDR3 consists of 15 residues.